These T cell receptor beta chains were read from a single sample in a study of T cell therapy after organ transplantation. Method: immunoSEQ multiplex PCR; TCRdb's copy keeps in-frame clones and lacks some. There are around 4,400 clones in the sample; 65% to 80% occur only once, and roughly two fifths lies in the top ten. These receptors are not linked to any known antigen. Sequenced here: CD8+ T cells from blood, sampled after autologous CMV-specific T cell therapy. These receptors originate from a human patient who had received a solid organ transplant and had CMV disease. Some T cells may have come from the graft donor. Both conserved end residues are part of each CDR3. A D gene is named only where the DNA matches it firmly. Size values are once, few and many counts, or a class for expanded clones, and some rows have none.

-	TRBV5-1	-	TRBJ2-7	TGCGCCAGCCGTGACACCGACTACGAGCAGTACTTC	CASRDTDYEQYF
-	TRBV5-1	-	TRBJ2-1	TGCGCCAGCAGCTTTGCAGGGGGGTACAATGAGCAGTTCTTC	CASSFAGGYNEQFF
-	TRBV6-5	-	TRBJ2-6	TGTGCCAGCAGCTACTTGGGAGCTGGGGCCAACGTCCTGACTTTC	CASSYLGAGANVLTF
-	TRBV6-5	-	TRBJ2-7	TGTGCCAGCAGTTACTCTCACGAGCAGTACTTC	CASSYSHEQYF
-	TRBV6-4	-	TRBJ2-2	TGTGCCAGCAGTGTACAGGAGGCCGGGGAGCTGTTTTTT	CASSVQEAGELFF
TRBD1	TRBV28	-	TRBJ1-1	TGTGCCAGCAGTTTGAGGGGGCCTCAAAGGACTGAAGCTTTCTTT	CASSLRGPQRTEAFF
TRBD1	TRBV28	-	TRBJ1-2	TGTGCCAGCAGTCCCCTCGGACAGGGGGAATTTAACTATGGCTACACCTTC	CASSPLGQGEFNYGYTF
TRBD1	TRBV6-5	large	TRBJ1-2	TGTGCCAGCAGTTACTCGAATACAGGGGGCGGCAATGGCTACACCTTC	CASSYSNTGGGNGYTF
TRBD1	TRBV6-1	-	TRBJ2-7	TGTGCCAGCACTGAAGGGTACAGGGGGACCGAGCAGTACTTC	CASTEGYRGTEQYF
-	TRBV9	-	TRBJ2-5	TGTGCCAGCAGCGTAGCGGCAGGGTTGATGCGAGAGACCCAGTACTTC	CASSVAAGLMRETQYF
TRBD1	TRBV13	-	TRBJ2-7	TGTGCCAGCAGCTCCGGGGGGACAGGGGACACCTACGAGCAGTACTTC	CASSSGGTGDTYEQYF
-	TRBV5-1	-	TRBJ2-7	TGCGCCAGCAGCTTACAGGGACGGGAGCAGTACTTC	CASSLQGREQYF
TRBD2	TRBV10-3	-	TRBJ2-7	TGTGCCATCAGTGAGTCGGGACTAGCGGGGCCCCCCTACGAGCAGTACTTC	CAISESGLAGPPYEQYF
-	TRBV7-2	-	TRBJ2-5	TGTGCCAGCAGCTTATTCGCAGGACAAGAGACCCAGTACTTC	CASSLFAGQETQYF
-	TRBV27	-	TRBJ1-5	TGTGCCAGCAGTAAACAGGAGGGGAGCAATCAGCCCCAGCATTTT	CASSKQEGSNQPQHF
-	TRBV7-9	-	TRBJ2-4	TGTGCCAGCAGCTTAGAGGGGCCGTTTATGTTTGGGAACATTCAGTACTTC	CASSLEGPFMFGNIQYF
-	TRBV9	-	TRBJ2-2	TGTGCCAGCAGTGAAACTAGCCTAGGCACCGGGGAGCTGTTTTTT	CASSETSLGTGELFF
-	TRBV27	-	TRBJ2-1	TGTGCCAGCAGTTTATCGGCCTGGGGCGTCGGGCTCCCAGGCCGAAACAATGAGCAGTTCTTC	CASSLSAWGVGLPGRNNEQFF
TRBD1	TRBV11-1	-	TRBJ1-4	TGTGCCAGCAGCCTCGAGGAGGGACAGAGCGAAAAACTGTTTTTT	CASSLEEGQSEKLFF
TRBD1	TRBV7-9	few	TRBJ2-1	TGTGCCAGCAGCATAGACAGGGATCCCTACAATGAGCAGTTCTTC	CASSIDRDPYNEQFF
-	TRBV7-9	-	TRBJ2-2	TGTGCCAGCAGCGTTGGGGCGGGGTACACCGGGGAGCTGTTTTTT	CASSVGAGYTGELFF
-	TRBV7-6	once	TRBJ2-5	TGTGCCAGCAGCTTAGCCCCCCGGACCGAAGAGACCCAGTACTTC	CASSLAPRTEETQYF
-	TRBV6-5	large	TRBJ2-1	TGTGCCAGCAGTTACTCGAATGTCAATGAGCAGTTCTTC	CASSYSNVNEQFF
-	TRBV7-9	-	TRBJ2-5	TGTGCCAGCAGCGCTCTAAAGGAGACCCAGTACTTC	CASSALKETQYF
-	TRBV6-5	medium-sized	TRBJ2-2	TGTGCCAGCAGTTACTCGAACGTGAGGGAGCTGTTTTTT	CASSYSNVRELFF
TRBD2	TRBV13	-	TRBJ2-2	TGTGCCAGCAGCAGGACTAGCGGGAGGGCCATTGGTCCGTATCACGGGGAGCTGTTTTTT	CASSRTSGRAIGPYHGELFF
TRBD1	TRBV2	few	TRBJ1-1	TGTGCCAGCAGCGTCGGGACAGCCGAAGGTGAAGCTTTCTTT	CASSVGTAEGEAFF
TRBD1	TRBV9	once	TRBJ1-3	TGTGCCAGCAGCGCAAGGACAGGGGGTAGTAGAAACACCATATATTTT	CASSARTGGSRNTIYF
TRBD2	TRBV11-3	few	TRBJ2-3	TGTGCCAGCAGCTTAAAAACTAGCGGGAGGGGCGAAAATGGGGATACGCAGTATTTT	CASSLKTSGRGENGDTQYF
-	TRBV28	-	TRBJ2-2	TGTGCCAGCAGTACCGGGACGGGCAACACCGGGGAGCTGTTTTTT	CASSTGTGNTGELFF
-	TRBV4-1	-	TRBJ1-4	TGCGCCAGCAGCCAAGATTTAGGGGTAACTAATGAAAAACTGTTTTTT	CASSQDLGVTNEKLFF
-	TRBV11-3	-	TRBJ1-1	TGTGCCAGCAGCAGTTGGGGAGAGGGGGGAACTGAAGCTTTCTTT	CASSSWGEGGTEAFF
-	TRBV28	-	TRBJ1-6	TGTGCCAGCAGTTCTACCACCCAAGGCTATAATTCACCCCTCCACTTT	CASSSTTQGYNSPLHF
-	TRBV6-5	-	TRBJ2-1	TGTGCCAGCAGTCCCATGGACAGTTACAATGAGCAGTTCTTC	CASSPMDSYNEQFF
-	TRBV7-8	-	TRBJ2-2	TGTGCCAGCAGCCCTCCGGAGCTATCAAACACCGGGGAGCTGTTTTTT	CASSPPELSNTGELFF
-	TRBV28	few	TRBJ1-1	TGTGCCAGCAGTTTATTCAGGACGACTGAAGCTTTCTTT	CASSLFRTTEAFF
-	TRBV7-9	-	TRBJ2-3	TGTGCCAGCAGCACCTCCAGGACAGATACGCAGTATTTT	CASSTSRTDTQYF
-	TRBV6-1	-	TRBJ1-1	TGTGCCAGCAGTGAGTGGGGATTTGGCACTGAAGCTTTCTTT	CASSEWGFGTEAFF
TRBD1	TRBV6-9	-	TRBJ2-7	TGTGCCAGCAGCGGGACAGGGGGATCCTACGAGCAGTACTTC	CASSGTGGSYEQYF
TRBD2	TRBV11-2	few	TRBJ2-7	TGTGCCAGCAGCTTAGATCGAGGACTAGCGGGGGTCTACGAGCAGTACTTC	CASSLDRGLAGVYEQYF
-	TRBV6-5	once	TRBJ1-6	TGTGCCAGCAGTTACTCGGGATACAATTCACCCCTCCACTTT	CASSYSGYNSPLHF
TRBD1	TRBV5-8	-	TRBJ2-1	TGTGCCCTGGACAGGTACAATGAGCAGTTCTTC	CALDRYNEQFF
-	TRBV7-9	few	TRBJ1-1	TGTGCCAGCGGCACAACGCTGAACACTGAAGCTTTCTTT	CASGTTLNTEAFF
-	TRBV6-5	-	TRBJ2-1	TGTGCCAGCCACGAGGGGGAGCGTTACAATGAGCAGTTCTTC	CASHEGERYNEQFF
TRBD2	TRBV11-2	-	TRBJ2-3	TGTGCCAGCAGCTTAGTGTTGCGGGGGGGTAAGAACACAGATACGCAGTATTTT	CASSLVLRGGKNTDTQYF
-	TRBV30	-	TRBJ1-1	TGTGCCTGGAGTGTACAGGGCGCCACTGAAGCTTTCTTT	CAWSVQGATEAFF
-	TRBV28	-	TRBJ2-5	TGTGCCAGCAGTTTATCCTCCGAAGAGGATATTAAAGAGACCCAGTACTTC	CASSLSSEEDIKETQYF
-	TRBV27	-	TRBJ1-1	TGTGCCAGCAGTTGGGCAGGTTTGAACACTGAAGCTTTCTTT	CASSWAGLNTEAFF
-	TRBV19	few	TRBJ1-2	TGTGCCAGTAGTACCCACGCTAACTATGGCTACACCTTC	CASSTHANYGYTF
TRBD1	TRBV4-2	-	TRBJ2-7	TGTGCCAGCAGCCAAGATCCCAGGACAGGGGGCACCTACGAGCAGTACTTC	CASSQDPRTGGTYEQYF
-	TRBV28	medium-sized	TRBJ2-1	TGTGCCAGCAGTTTCCAAGGATACAATGAGCAGTTCTTC	CASSFQGYNEQFF
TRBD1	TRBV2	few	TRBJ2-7	TGTGCCATGGGACAGTCCTACGAGCAGTACTTC	CAMGQSYEQYF